The 30 T cell receptor beta chains below come from one sample, sequenced in a study of shared clonotypes between healthy human individuals. The protocol was immunoSEQ multiplex PCR, while the TCRdb copy is restricted to in-frame clones and leaves out a portion. The sample yields 2 million or so clones, roughly 95% seen once. The source material was naive CD4+ T cells sorted from blood. Noted subset: CD45RA+ positively selected. The origin of the receptors is a young man in good health.

The V gene is TRBV12-5, the J gene TRBJ2-6; D is ambiguous. The germline gives CDR1 LGHNT, CDR2 FRNRAP. V was clipped by 4 bases and J by 0 bases, with 1 base between them. The CDR3 has 13 residues. The CDR3 nucleotides read TGTGCTAGTGGTTACTCTGGGGCCAACGTCCTGACTTTC. This sequence encodes CASGYSGANVLTF.

A single count supports this clone. The chain couples TRBV9 to TRBJ2-5, with TRBD2 matching 8 bases. This CDR3 spans 14 amino acids. J gave up 4 bases and V 4 bases, and 6 bases lay outside the gene matches. Germline CDR1 SGDLS, CDR2 YYNGEE. CDR3 DNA: TGTGCCAGCAGCCCTACTAGCGGTGGAGAGACCCAGTACTTC. Translation: CASSPTSGGETQYF.

V and J are TRBV29-1 and TRBJ1-1; 7 nucleotides line up with TRBD1. The CDR3 spans 11 residues. V shed 4 bases, J shed 6 bases, and the junction held 2 bases outside the gene matches. CDR1 is SQVTM, CDR2 ANQGSEA, per germline. For the CDR3, the DNA is TGCAGCGTTGGCAGGGGGGCTGAAGCTTTCTTT. This translates into CSVGRGAEAFF. The full variable domain, rest sourced from reference TRBV29-1 and TRBJ1-1, is SAVISQKPSRDICQRGTSLTIQCQVDSQVTMMFWYRQQPGQSLTLIATANQGSEATYESGFVIDKFPISRPNLTFSTLTVSNMSPEDSSIYLCSVGRGAEAFFGQGTRLTVV.

The chain uses TRBV30 and TRBJ1-5; TRBD1 matches 8 bases. Trimming cost V 3 bases and J 3 bases; bases outside gene matches: 4. This CDR3 has 14 amino acids. Germline-derived CDR1 and CDR2 are GTSNPN and SVGIG (reference sequence). The CDR3 sequence: CAWSGTGLNQPQHF. DNA for the CDR3: TGTGCCTGGAGCGGGACAGGCCTCAATCAGCCCCAGCATTTT.

Remarks on this clone: Mismatch with germline at one junction end may stem from a read error. The chain employs TRBV7-7 and TRBJ2-1, with 12 nucleotides matching TRBD2. This CDR3 region has 15 residues. Germline V gene data show CDR1 as SSHAT and CDR2 as FNYEAQ (reference sequence). The CDR3 region has the DNA TGTGCTAGCAGCTTAGGACTAGCGGGAATTCATGAGCAGTTCTTC. Translation: CASSLGLAGIHEQFF.

V usage is TRBV27 and J usage is TRBJ2-1; D may be TRBD1 (6 bases). The CDR3 length is 14 residues. The germline V and J ends were trimmed by 6 bases and 0 bases, with 9 bases remaining between them. Germline CDR1 and CDR2: MNHEY and SMNVEV (reference sequence). The CDR3 protein is CASRSRGSYNEQFF. CDR3 sequence (DNA): TGTGCCAGCAGGAGCAGGGGCTCCTACAATGAGCAGTTCTTC.

The chain uses TRBV2 and TRBJ1-2; D perhaps matches TRBD1 (5 bases). Trimming left V 8 bases short and J 1 base short, with 14 bases between. CDR1 is SNHLY, CDR2 FYNNEI, per germline. The CDR3 is made up of 14 amino acids. The DNA for the CDR3 is TGTGCCAGCTCCCCCGAGGGACTTAACTATGGCTACACCTTC. Protein: CASSPEGLNYGYTF.

V is TRBV5-1 and J is TRBJ1-3; a weak D match, TRBD1 (5 bases). The V and J ends lost 0 bases and 4 bases respectively, with 14 bases between them. CDR1 SGHRS and CDR2 YFSETQ come from the germline V gene. The CDR3 has 16 residues. CDR3 bases: TGCGCCAGCAGCTTGGCCGGCCCAGGGTACGGAAACACCATATATTTT. It specifies CASSLAGPGYGNTIYF.

The rearrangement links TRBV6-6 to TRBJ1-2; TRBD1 might be the D (6 bases). CDR3 length equals 14 residues. Trimming took off 5 bases at V and 1 base at J, with 11 bases between the two ends. Germline loops: CDR1 MNHNY, CDR2 SVGAGI (reference sequence). The CDR3 protein is CASSTTDSNYGYTF. CDR3 nucleotide sequence: TGTGCCAGCAGTACCACGGACAGTAACTATGGCTACACCTTC.

The rearrangement uses TRBV5-1 and TRBJ2-1; D gene uncertain. CDR1 SGHRS and CDR2 YFSETQ come from the germline V gene. The V gene lost 1 base and the J gene lost 3 bases, with 8 bases spanning the gap. The CDR3 contains 14 residues. Here the CDR3 reads CASSLRSDYNEQFF. The CDR3 region has the DNA TGCGCCAGCAGCTTGAGGAGCGACTACAATGAGCAGTTCTTC.

The chain combines TRBV4-1 with TRBJ2-5; 8 bases line up with TRBD2. The V and J ends lost 1 base and 3 bases, in that order; junction bases with no gene match: 7. Looked up from germline, CDR1 is MGHRA and CDR2 is YSYEKL. The CDR3 consists of 16 residues. CDR3: CASSQVTGGVEETQYF. CDR3 bases: TGCGCCAGCAGCCAAGTTACGGGAGGGGTGGAAGAGACCCAGTACTTC.

V and J are TRBV6-1 and TRBJ1-6; 9 bases agree with TRBD1. With V trimmed by 7 bases and J by 5 bases, 6 bases remained unmatched. Germline CDR1 MNHNS, CDR2 SASEGT. The CDR3 has 15 amino acids. This chain's CDR3 is CASTRRTGDNSPLHF. The CDR3 DNA sequence: TGTGCCAGCACCAGACGGACAGGGGATAATTCACCCCTCCACTTT.

J is TRBJ1-3 and V is TRBV5-1; possible D gene TRBD1, 5 bases. This CDR3 is built from 16 residues. The V end was cut by 3 bases, the J end by 0 bases, with 13 bases between. Per germline, CDR1 SGHRS and CDR2 YFSETQ. Here the CDR3 reads CASSSAPGGSGNTIYF. The DNA for the CDR3 is TGCGCCAGCAGCTCCGCCCCGGGGGGCTCTGGAAACACCATATATTTT.

This rearrangement joins TRBV15 to TRBJ2-5; a weak D match, TRBD2 (5 bases). This CDR3 is 14 amino acids long. Germline V gene lookup returns CDR1 LNHNV and CDR2 YYDKDF (reference sequence). Between the trimmed V and J ends, which lost 3 bases and 4 bases, there was a span of 12 bases. The CDR3 reads CATSRRTVTETQYF. The DNA for the CDR3 is TGTGCCACCAGCAGGAGGACTGTCACAGAGACCCAGTACTTC.

The chain is built from TRBV27 and TRBJ1-1; D gene unclear. Trimming took off 0 bases at V and 2 bases at J, with 10 bases between the two ends. Germline-derived CDR1 and CDR2 are MNHEY and SMNVEV (reference sequence). This CDR3 has 15 residues. CDR3 DNA sequence: TGTGCCAGCAGTTTATCAGGGTCTGGTAACACTGAAGCTTTCTTT. Its translation: CASSLSGSGNTEAFF.

V gene TRBV19 combines with J gene TRBJ2-7; D may be TRBD1 or TRBD2 (5 bases each). V was shortened by 1 base and J by 2 bases, with 18 bases between the two germline ends. The CDR3 is 17 amino acids. The germline V gene has CDR1 LNHDA and CDR2 SQIVND (reference sequence). This CDR3 reads CASSIGRGLKGTYEQYF. Written as DNA, the CDR3 is TGTGCCAGTAGTATAGGTCGGGGCCTTAAGGGTACCTACGAGCAGTACTTC.

CDR3 amino acids: CASSQARGLTETDTQYF. The CDR3 region has the DNA TGCGCCAGCAGCCAAGCGCGGGGTCTGACGGAGACAGATACGCAGTATTTT. V is TRBV4-3 and J is TRBJ2-3; D may be TRBD2 (6 bases). Per the germline V gene, CDR1 is LGHNA and CDR2 is YSLEER. The CDR3 contains 17 residues. V was pared by 1 base and J by 3 bases, with 17 bases between.

The V and J genes are TRBV2 and TRBJ2-2; D possibly corresponds to TRBD2 (6 bases). The CDR3 sequence is 16 residues long. Trimming stripped 6 bases from V and 2 bases from J, with 16 bases between. Germline V gene sequence: CDR1 SNHLY, CDR2 FYNNEI. CDR3: CASREPGTGNTGELFF. CDR3 bases: TGTGCCAGCAGGGAACCAGGGACTGGAAACACCGGGGAGCTGTTTTTT.

The chain is built from TRBV2 and TRBJ2-3; weak D call: TRBD2 (6 bases). With 4 bases removed from V and 5 bases from J, the gap between germline ends came to 13 bases. The germline gives CDR1 SNHLY, CDR2 FYNNEI. The CDR3 spans 14 residues. The CDR3 loop is CASSGTAGKDTQYF. The DNA of the CDR3 is TGTGCCAGCAGTGGAACAGCGGGCAAAGATACGCAGTATTTT. Together with reference TRBV2 and TRBJ2-3, the CDR3 gives the full variable domain: EPEVTQTPSHQVTQMGQEVILRCVPISNHLYFYWYRQILGQKVEFLVSFYNNEISEKSEIFDDQFSVERPDGSNFTLKIRSTKLEDSAMYFCASSGTAGKDTQYFGPGTRLTVL.

This chain connects TRBV6-1 to TRBJ2-5; 8 bases fit TRBD1. After removal of 6 bases from V and 8 bases from J, the junction contained 8 bases not matched to a gene. The germline gives CDR1 MNHNS, CDR2 SASEGT. The CDR3 extends over 13 amino acids. The CDR3 DNA reads TGTGCCAGCAGATGGACAGGGCGAGAAACCCAGTACTTC. Protein: CASRWTGRETQYF.

The rearrangement links TRBV27 to TRBJ2-7; 7 bases are a match to TRBD2. Looked up from germline, CDR1 is MNHEY and CDR2 is SMNVEV (reference sequence). V lost 2 bases, J lost 2 bases, and 12 bases stayed unmatched. The CDR3 consists of 17 residues. This chain's CDR3 is CASSLRRSLAAPYEQYF. The CDR3 nucleotides are TGTGCCAGCAGTTTACGTAGGAGTCTAGCGGCCCCCTACGAGCAGTACTTC.

This clone was seen a few times. At the DNA level, this CDR3 is encoded by other sequences in the same sample as well. The V and J genes are TRBV9 and TRBJ2-1; 11 nucleotides match TRBD2. Germline V gene lookup returns CDR1 SGDLS and CDR2 YYNGEE. The junction had 2 bases not matched to a gene; V was cut back by 3 bases and J by 3 bases. The CDR3 runs 15 residues. The DNA for the CDR3 is TGTGCCAGCAGCGATGGGACTAGCGGCTACAATGAGCAGTTCTTC. This codes for CASSDGTSGYNEQFF.

This clone was seen a single time. The chain couples TRBV10-3 to TRBJ2-7; the match to TRBD2 covers 10 bases. The CDR3 loop spans 17 amino acids. CDR1 is ENHRY, CDR2 SYGVKD, per germline. J lost 7 bases, V lost 3 bases, and 15 bases had no gene match. The CDR3 DNA sequence: TGTGCCATCAGTGACGACGAAATGCTAGCGGGAGTTAGGGAGCAGTACTTC. This translates into CAISDDEMLAGVREQYF.

V and J are TRBV18 and TRBJ1-3; 10 bases match TRBD1. J lost 3 bases, V lost 3 bases, and 5 bases had no gene match. CDR1 is KGHSH and CDR2 is LQKENI in the germline V gene. The CDR3 runs 16 residues. The CDR3 spells CASSPGQGFVGNTIYF. Here the CDR3 DNA reads TGTGCCAGCTCACCGGGACAGGGGTTTGTTGGAAACACCATATATTTT.

The chain recombines TRBV9 with TRBJ2-5; no firm D call. Trimming shortened V by 3 bases and J by 5 bases, and 14 bases separated the two germline ends. The CDR3 has 14 residues. CDR1 and CDR2 (germline): SGDLS, YYNGEE. CDR3 region: CASSENPGGETQYF. The CDR3 nucleotides read TGTGCCAGCAGCGAAAACCCCGGTGGCGAGACCCAGTACTTC.

This chain joins TRBV6-7 and TRBJ2-7; 7 bases fit TRBD1. TRBV6-7 is recorded as an ORF, its role being uncertain. V was clipped by 7 bases and J by 4 bases; unmatched bases: 7. CDR3 length: 13 residues. The DNA of the CDR3 is TGTGCCAGCACCCCACAGGGGTCGTACGAGCAGTACTTC. Translated, it gives CASTPQGSYEQYF.

The chain has TRBV6-1 and TRBJ2-2; possible D gene TRBD1, 5 bases. Germline CDR1 and CDR2: MNHNS and SASEGT. The V and J ends lost 5 bases and 4 bases respectively, with 14 bases between them. The CDR3 length is 15 residues. The CDR3 region has the DNA TGTGCCAGCAGTTTGTTTACAGGCCTCACCGGGGAGCTGTTTTTT. Its protein is CASSLFTGLTGELFF.

The gene calls are TRBV7-8 and TRBJ1-2, with D perhaps matching TRBD1 (5 bases). Germline V gene lookup returns CDR1 SGHVS and CDR2 FQNEAQ. The CDR3 loop spans 15 amino acids. Trimming pared 1 base from V and 4 bases from J, leaving 13 bases between. CDR3 coding DNA: TGTGCCAGCAGCTTAGGGGGGACCAACCCCTATGGCTACACCTTC. Translating gives CASSLGGTNPYGYTF.

This sequence joins TRBV27 and TRBJ2-3; D uncertain. The CDR3 totals 13 residues. The V end was cut by 0 bases, the J end by 15 bases, with 16 bases between. Germline CDR1 and CDR2: MNHEY and SMNVEV (reference sequence). DNA for the CDR3: TGTGCCAGCAGTTTATCGATCGCGGCTAGGAGCTATTTT. Protein product: CASSLSIAARSYF.

The V call is TRBV6-5, the J call TRBJ2-1, with D possibly being TRBD2 (6 bases). The CDR3 covers 15 residues. Trimming shortened V by 1 base and J by 1 base, and 8 bases separated the two germline ends. Per the germline V gene, CDR1 is MNHEY and CDR2 is SVGAGI. CDR3 in DNA: TGTGCCAGCAGTTACTTCGGGGGTTCCTACAATGAGCAGTTCTTC. It encodes CASSYFGGSYNEQFF.